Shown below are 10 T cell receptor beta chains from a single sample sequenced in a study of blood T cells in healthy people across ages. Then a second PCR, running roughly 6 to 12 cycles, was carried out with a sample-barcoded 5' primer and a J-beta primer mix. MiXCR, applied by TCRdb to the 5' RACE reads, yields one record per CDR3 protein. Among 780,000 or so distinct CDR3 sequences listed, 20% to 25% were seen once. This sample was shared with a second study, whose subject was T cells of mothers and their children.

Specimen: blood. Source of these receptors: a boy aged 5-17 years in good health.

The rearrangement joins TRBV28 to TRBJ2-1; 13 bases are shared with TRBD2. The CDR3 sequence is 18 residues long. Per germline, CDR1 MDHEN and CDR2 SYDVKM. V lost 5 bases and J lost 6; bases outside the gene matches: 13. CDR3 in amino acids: CASSGRRTSGRAFNEQFF. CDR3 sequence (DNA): TGTGCCAGCAGTGGACGAAGGACTAGCGGGAGAGCATTCAATGAGCAGTTCTTC.

The CDR3 spells CASSLPTGNNEQFF. CDR3 sequence (DNA): TGTGCCAGCAGCTTACCGACAGGGAACAATGAGCAGTTCTTC. V and J are TRBV11-2 and TRBJ2-5; 7 nucleotides align to TRBD1. The tail of the sequence fits TRBJ2-1 better, so the J call may be wrong. The CDR3 spans 14 residues. Germline V gene sequence: CDR1 SGHAT, CDR2 FQNNGV.

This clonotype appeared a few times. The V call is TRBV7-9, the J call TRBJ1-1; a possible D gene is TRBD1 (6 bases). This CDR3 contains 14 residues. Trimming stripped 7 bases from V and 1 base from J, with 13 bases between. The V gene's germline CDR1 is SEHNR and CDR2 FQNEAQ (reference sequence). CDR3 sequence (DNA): TGTGCCAGCAACCTACAGGGTCGGAACACTGAAGCTTTCTTT. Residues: CASNLQGRNTEAFF.

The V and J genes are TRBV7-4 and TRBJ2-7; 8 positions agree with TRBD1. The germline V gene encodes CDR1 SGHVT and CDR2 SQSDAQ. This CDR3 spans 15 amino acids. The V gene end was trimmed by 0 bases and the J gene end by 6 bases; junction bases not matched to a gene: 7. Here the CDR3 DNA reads TGTGCCAGCAGCTTAGCTGTGGACAGGGTCTGCGAGCAGTACTTC. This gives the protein CASSLAVDRVCEQYF. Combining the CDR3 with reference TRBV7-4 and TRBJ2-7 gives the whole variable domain GAGVSQSPRYKVAKRGRDVALRCDSISGHVTLYWYRQTLGQGSEVLTYSQSDAQRDKSGRPSGRFSAERPERSVSTLKIQRTEQGDSAVYLCASSLAVDRVCEQYFGPGTRLTVT.

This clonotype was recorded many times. CDR3 DNA: TGTGCCAGCAGCTTGGCGGGGACTGGGGCCAACGTCCTGACTTTC. Residues: CASSLAGTGANVLTF. This chain connects TRBV11-1 to TRBJ2-6, with D perhaps matching TRBD2 (6 bases). The CDR3 has 15 amino acids. CDR1 and CDR2 (germline): SGHAT, FQDESV (reference sequence). Trimming took 3 bases from V and 2 from J, leaving 8 bases between them.

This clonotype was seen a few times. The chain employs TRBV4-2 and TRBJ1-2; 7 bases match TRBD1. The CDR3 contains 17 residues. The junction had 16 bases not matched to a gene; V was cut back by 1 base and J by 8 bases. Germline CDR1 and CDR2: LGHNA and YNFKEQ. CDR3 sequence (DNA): TGTGCCAGCAGCCAAGGCGGAGGGGACAGCCGTAATATCGGCTACACCTTC. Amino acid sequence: CASSQGGGDSRNIGYTF.

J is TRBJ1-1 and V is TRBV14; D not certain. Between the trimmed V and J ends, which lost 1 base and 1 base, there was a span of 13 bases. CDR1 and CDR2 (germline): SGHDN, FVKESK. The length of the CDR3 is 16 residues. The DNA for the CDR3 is TGTGCCAGCAGCCAAGCTCAGACGGCCGAGAACACTGAAGCTTTCTTT. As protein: CASSQAQTAENTEAFF.

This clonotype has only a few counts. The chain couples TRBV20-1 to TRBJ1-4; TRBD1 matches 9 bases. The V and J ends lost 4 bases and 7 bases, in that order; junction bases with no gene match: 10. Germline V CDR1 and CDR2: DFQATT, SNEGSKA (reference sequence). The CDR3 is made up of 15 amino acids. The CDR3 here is CSATQWTGVAEKLFF. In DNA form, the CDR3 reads TGCAGTGCTACTCAGTGGACAGGGGTGGCTGAAAAACTGTTTTTT.

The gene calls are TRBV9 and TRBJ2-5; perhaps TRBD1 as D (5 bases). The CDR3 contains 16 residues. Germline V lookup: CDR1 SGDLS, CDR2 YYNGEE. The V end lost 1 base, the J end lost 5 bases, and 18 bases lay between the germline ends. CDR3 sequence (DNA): TGTGCCAGCAGCGTAAACCCAACGTTTGGGGCGGAGACCCAGTACTTC. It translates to CASSVNPTFGAETQYF.

This CDR3 is CASSLASDEQFF. The CDR3 DNA follows: TGCGCCAGCAGCTTGGCCTCGGATGAGCAGTTCTTC. V and J are TRBV5-1 and TRBJ2-1; D remains unclear. Germline V gene data show CDR1 as SGHRS and CDR2 as YFSETQ. The CDR3 runs to 12 residues. V lost 0 bases, J lost 8 bases, and 6 bases lay in between.